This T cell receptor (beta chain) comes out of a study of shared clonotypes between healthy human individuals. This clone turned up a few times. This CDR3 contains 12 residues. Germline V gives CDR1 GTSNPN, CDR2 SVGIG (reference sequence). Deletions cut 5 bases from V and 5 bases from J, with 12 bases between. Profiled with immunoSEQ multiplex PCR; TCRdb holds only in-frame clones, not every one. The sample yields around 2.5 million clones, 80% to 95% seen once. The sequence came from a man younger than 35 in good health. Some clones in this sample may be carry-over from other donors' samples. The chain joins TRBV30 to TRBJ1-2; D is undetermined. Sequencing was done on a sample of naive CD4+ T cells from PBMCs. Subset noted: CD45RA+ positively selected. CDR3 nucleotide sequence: TGTGCCTGGGCCCACGGTCCTTATGGCTACACCTTC. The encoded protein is CAWAHGPYGYTF.